This passage covers 7 T cell receptor beta chains from one sample sequenced in a study of siplizumab effects on memory and regulatory T cells. The repertoire was sequenced with immunoSEQ multiplex PCR; TCRdb's copy has only in-frame clones and lacks some. This sample has some 100,000 clones, with around 95% found just once. The sequenced sample consisted of Tregs sorted from blood. These TCRs come from a human donor in good health.

This rearrangement joins TRBV18 to TRBJ1-1, with 7 bases lining up with TRBD1. Germline V gives CDR1 KGHSH, CDR2 LQKENI. This CDR3 comprises 17 residues. The V segment lost 4 bases and the J segment 5 bases; nucleotides outside the gene matches: 16. CDR3 nucleotide sequence: TGTGCCAGCTCACGACCGACAGGGACCACGGAGGGAACTGAAGCTTTCTTT. Amino acids: CASSRPTGTTEGTEAFF.

This clone was picked up a small number of times. This rearrangement joins TRBV7-9 to TRBJ2-5; TRBD2 agrees at 15 bases. Looked up from germline, CDR1 is SEHNR and CDR2 is FQNEAQ (reference sequence). The CDR3 is 15 residues long. Trimming took 4 bases from V and 3 from J; bases not matched to a gene: 0. The DNA for the CDR3 is TGTGCCAGCAGCTGGACTAGCGGGAGGGAAGAGACCCAGTACTTC. Translating it yields CASSWTSGREETQYF.

The genes are TRBV30 and TRBJ1-5, with D tentatively TRBD1 (6 bases). The CDR3 spans 15 residues. The V and J ends lost 0 bases and 4 bases respectively, with 13 bases between them. CDR1 GTSNPN and CDR2 SVGIG come from the germline V gene (reference sequence). CDR3 in DNA: TGTGCCTGGAGTGTTGGGGGGACATCAAATCAGCCCCAGCATTTT. As protein: CAWSVGGTSNQPQHF.

The V and J genes are TRBV18 and TRBJ1-3; possibly TRBD1 for D (5 bases). CDR1 KGHSH and CDR2 LQKENI come from the germline V gene. The CDR3 has 13 residues. Trimming removed 6 bases at V and 3 bases at J, with 9 bases between. The CDR3 DNA reads as TGTGCCAGCTCCAGGGATTTTGGAAACACCATATATTTT. This sequence encodes CASSRDFGNTIYF.

This sequence joins TRBV6-1 and TRBJ2-5; possibly TRBD1 or TRBD2 for D (5 bases each). V was trimmed by 8 bases and J by 5 bases, leaving 12 bases between them. The CDR3 runs 12 residues. Germline CDR1 reads MNHNS; CDR2 reads SASEGT. The CDR3 is CASAEGLETQYF. CDR3 DNA: TGTGCCAGCGCTGAGGGGTTGGAGACCCAGTACTTC.

The rearrangement uses TRBV7-8 and TRBJ2-7; TRBD1 might be the D (5 bases). Germline V gives CDR1 SGHVS, CDR2 FQNEAQ. The CDR3 extends over 15 amino acids. Trimming pared 1 base from V and 1 base from J, leaving 11 bases between. The CDR3 DNA reads as TGTGCCAGCAGCTTAGGACAGCCACCTTCCTACGAGCAGTACTTC. It is translated as CASSLGQPPSYEQYF. The full variable domain, rest sourced from reference TRBV7-8 and TRBJ2-7, is GAGVSQSPRYKVAKRGQDVALRCDPISGHVSLFWYQQALGQGPEFLTYFQNEAQLDKSGLPSDRFFAERPEGSVSTLKIQRTQQEDSAVYLCASSLGQPPSYEQYFGPGTRLTVT.

The V call is TRBV6-6, the J call TRBJ2-1; D gene ambiguous. The CDR3 runs 15 residues. V was pared by 0 bases and J by 5 bases, with 11 bases between. Germline loops: CDR1 MNHNY, CDR2 SVGAGI (reference sequence). CDR3 residues: CASSYSPDRHNEQFF. DNA of the CDR3: TGTGCCAGCAGTTACTCCCCTGATAGACACAATGAGCAGTTCTTC.